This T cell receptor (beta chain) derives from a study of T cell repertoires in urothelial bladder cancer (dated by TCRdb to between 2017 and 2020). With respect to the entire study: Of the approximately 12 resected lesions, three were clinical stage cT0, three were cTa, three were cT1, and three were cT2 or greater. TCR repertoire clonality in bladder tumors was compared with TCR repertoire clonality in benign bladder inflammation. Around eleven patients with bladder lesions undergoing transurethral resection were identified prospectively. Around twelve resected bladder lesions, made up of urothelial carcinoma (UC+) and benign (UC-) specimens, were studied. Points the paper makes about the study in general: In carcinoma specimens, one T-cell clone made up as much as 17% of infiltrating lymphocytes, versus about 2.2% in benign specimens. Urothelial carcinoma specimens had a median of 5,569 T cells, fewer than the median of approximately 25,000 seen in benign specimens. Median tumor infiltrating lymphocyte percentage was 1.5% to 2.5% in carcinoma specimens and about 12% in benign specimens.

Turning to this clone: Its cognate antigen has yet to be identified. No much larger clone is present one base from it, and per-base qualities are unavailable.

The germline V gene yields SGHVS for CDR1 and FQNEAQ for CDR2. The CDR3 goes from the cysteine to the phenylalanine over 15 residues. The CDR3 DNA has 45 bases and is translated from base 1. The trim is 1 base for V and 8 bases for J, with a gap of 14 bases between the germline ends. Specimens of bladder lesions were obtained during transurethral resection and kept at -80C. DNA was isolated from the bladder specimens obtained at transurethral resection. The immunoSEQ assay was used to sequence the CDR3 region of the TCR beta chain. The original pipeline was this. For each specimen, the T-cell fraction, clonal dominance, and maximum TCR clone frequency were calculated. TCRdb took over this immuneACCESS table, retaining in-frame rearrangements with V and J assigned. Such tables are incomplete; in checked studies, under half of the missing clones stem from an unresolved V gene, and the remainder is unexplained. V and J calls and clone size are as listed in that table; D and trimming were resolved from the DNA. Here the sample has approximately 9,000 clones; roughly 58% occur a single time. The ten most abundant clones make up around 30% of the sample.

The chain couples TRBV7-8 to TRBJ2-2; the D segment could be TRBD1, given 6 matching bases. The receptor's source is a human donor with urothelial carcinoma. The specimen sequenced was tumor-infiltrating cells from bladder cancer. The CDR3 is CASSLVSQGTGELFF. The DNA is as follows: TGTGCCAGCAGCTTAGTCAGCCAGGGGACGGGGGAGCTGTTTTTT.